The rows below give T cell receptor beta chains drawn from one sample of a study of post-analysis software for immune sequencing data. One entry per CDR3 protein results from TCRdb running MiXCR on the PCR reads. Here the sample spans 600,000 to 700,000 distinct CDR3 sequences, 55% to 60% being singletons. Sequenced sample: blood. Receptor source: a girl aged 2 to 9 with multiple sclerosis. Both conserved end residues are part of each CDR3. D genes are given only for firm matches. Rows give clone size only sometimes, using once, few, many, or a class for an expanded clone.

v_call	d_call	j_call	clone_size	cdr3_aa	cdr3_nt
TRBV7-9	.	TRBJ2-7	few	CASSSPRGAGEQYF	TGTGCCAGCAGCTCCCCTCGGGGGGCGGGCGAGCAGTACTTC
TRBV7-2	TRBD2	TRBJ2-1	.	CASSSLAAREQFF	TGTGCCAGCAGCTCACTAGCGGCCAGGGAGCAGTTCTTC
TRBV20-1	.	TRBJ2-1	.	CSAWTSPEQFF	TGCAGTGCCTGGACCAGCCCTGAGCAGTTCTTC
TRBV6-6	TRBD2	TRBJ2-2	once	CASSYPPSGSIGELFF	TGTGCCAGCAGTTACCCCCCTAGCGGGAGTATCGGGGAGCTGTTTTTT
TRBV29-1	.	TRBJ2-3	few	CSVGGASTDTQYF	TGCAGCGTTGGTGGCGCTAGCACAGATACGCAGTATTTT
TRBV20-1	.	TRBJ1-1	.	CSALGGVRSVAFF	TGCAGCGCTCTCGGGGGGGTTCGCTCTGTAGCTTTCTTT
TRBV20-1	TRBD2	TRBJ2-1	few	CSARNPTSGPYNEQFF	TGCAGTGCTAGGAATCCCACTAGCGGACCTTACAATGAGCAGTTCTTC
TRBV6-2/TRBV6-3	.	TRBJ1-4	.	CASSDRSTNEKLFF	TGTGCCAGCAGCGACAGATCAACTAATGAAAAACTGTTTTTT
TRBV11-2	.	TRBJ2-5	few	CASSLGRVETQYF	TGTGCCAGCAGCTTGGGACGGGTCGAGACCCAGTACTTC
TRBV3-1	TRBD2	TRBJ2-3	.	CASSQVTSEPRDTQYF	TGTGCCAGCAGCCAAGTTACTAGCGAACCGCGGGATACGCAGTATTTT
TRBV12-3/TRBV12-4	TRBD2	TRBJ2-5	few	CASSLGPSLAGGPETQYF	TGTGCCAGCAGTTTAGGCCCCTCGCTAGCGGGGGGGCCAGAGACCCAGTACTTC
TRBV6-5	TRBD1	TRBJ1-2	.	CASRPNRGRRGYTF	TGTGCCAGCAGGCCAAACAGGGGACGAAGGGGCTACACCTTC
TRBV29-1	.	TRBJ1-2	.	CSVEGNDGYTF	TGCAGCGTTGAAGGGAATGATGGCTACACCTTC
TRBV20-1	TRBD2	TRBJ2-5	once	CSVPGLGAETQYF	TGCAGTGTCCCAGGACTAGGGGCAGAGACCCAGTACTTC
TRBV6-5	.	TRBJ1-2	once	CASSYVALRDTHYGYTF	TGTGCCAGCAGTTACGTTGCCCTTCGGGACACACACTATGGCTACACCTTC
TRBV7-3	TRBD2	TRBJ2-1	.	CASSVLAENYNEQFF	TGTGCCAGCAGCGTCCTAGCGGAGAACTACAATGAGCAGTTCTTC
TRBV24-1	.	TRBJ2-5	.	CATSALGAEETQYF	TGTGCCACCAGTGCCTTGGGGGCGGAAGAGACCCAGTACTTC
TRBV4-2	.	TRBJ1-4	.	CASSPRRNEKLFF	TGTGCCAGCAGCCCCAGGAGGAATGAAAAACTGTTTTTT
TRBV7-2	.	TRBJ2-7	.	CASRLDPNYPYEQYF	TGTGCCAGCAGATTAGACCCGAACTACCCATACGAGCAGTACTTC
TRBV10-2	.	TRBJ2-3	.	CASSEKGTDTQYF	TGCGCCAGCAGTGAGAAGGGCACAGATACGCAGTATTTT
TRBV2	.	TRBJ2-7	.	CASRYAGSYEQYF	TGTGCCAGCAGATATGCTGGAAGCTACGAGCAGTACTTC
TRBV27	.	TRBJ2-5	.	CASTGFSIETQYF	TGTGCCAGCACCGGGTTCAGTATCGAGACCCAGTACTTC